A selection of T cell receptor beta chains follows, all from one sample in a study of blood T cell repertoires in COVID-19. Profiled with immunoSEQ multiplex PCR; TCRdb holds only in-frame clones, not every one. The sample has 150,000 to 200,000 clones; 84% are singletons. The specimen sequenced was peripheral blood. Receptor source: a man aged 18 to 35 with active or convalescent COVID-19. The CDR3 runs from the conserved cysteine through the conserved F or W. The D gene is left open where the match is weak. Clone size is stated in some rows and not others, as once, few, many or a class when expanded.

V	J	D	size	CDR3	DNA
TRBV2	TRBJ1-2	NA	NA	CASSRGGSGYTF	TGTGCCAGCAGTCGGGGAGGGAGTGGCTACACCTTC
TRBV5-3	TRBJ1-1	NA	once	CARIKEKTEANTEAFF	TGTGCCAGAATCAAAGAAAAGACGGAGGCGAACACTGAAGCTTTCTTT
TRBV7-9	TRBJ1-5	NA	NA	CASSLGGGGNQPQHF	TGTGCCAGCAGCTTAGGGGGGGGCGGAAATCAGCCCCAGCATTTT
TRBV3-1/TRBV3-2	TRBJ1-1	NA	NA	CASSQSDSLNTEAFF	TGTGCCAGCAGCCAAAGTGACAGTTTAAACACTGAAGCTTTCTTT
TRBV19	TRBJ1-1	NA	NA	CASSMAGRGLSTEAFF	TGTGCCAGTAGTATGGCCGGAAGGGGGTTGAGCACTGAAGCTTTCTTT
TRBV18	TRBJ2-7	NA	NA	CASSPARGQSYEQYF	TGTGCCAGCTCACCGGCTCGCGGGCAATCCTACGAGCAGTACTTC
TRBV9	TRBJ1-6	TRBD1	NA	CASSPGDRGYNSPLHF	TGTGCCAGCAGCCCTGGAGACAGGGGCTATAATTCACCCCTCCACTTT
TRBV27	TRBJ1-5	NA	few	CASSLSLERNQPQHF	TGTGCCAGCAGTTTATCGCTGGAGCGCAATCAGCCCCAGCATTTT
TRBV2	TRBJ2-5	NA	NA	CASNNRQIQETQYF	TGTGCCAGCAACAATCGACAGATCCAAGAGACCCAGTACTTC
TRBV28	TRBJ1-5	NA	NA	CASSLFLIGDYSNQPQHF	TGTGCCAGCAGTTTATTTTTGATCGGAGACTATAGCAATCAGCCCCAGCATTTT
TRBV5-1	TRBJ1-4	TRBD1	NA	CASSLGTEKEKLFF	TGCGCCAGCAGCTTAGGGACAGAAAAAGAAAAACTGTTTTTT
TRBV29-1	TRBJ2-2	TRBD2	once	CSVIKIGGTGELFF	TGCAGCGTCATCAAAATCGGGGGGACCGGGGAGCTGTTTTTT
TRBV9	TRBJ2-6	TRBD1	once	CASSTWTGETSGANVLTF	TGTGCCAGCAGCACCTGGACAGGTGAAACCTCTGGGGCCAACGTCCTGACTTTC
TRBV11-3	TRBJ2-2	NA	NA	CASQGRRAGELFF	TGTGCCAGCCAGGGTCGTCGGGCTGGGGAGCTGTTTTTT
TRBV6-2/TRBV6-3	TRBJ2-7	TRBD2	NA	CASSLEGGSSYEQYF	TGTGCCAGCAGTTTGGAGGGAGGGAGCTCCTACGAGCAGTACTTC
TRBV7-2	TRBJ1-2	NA	NA	CASSQGLRAHGYTF	TGTGCCAGCAGCCAGGGACTCCGGGCCCATGGCTACACCTTC
TRBV6-6	TRBJ2-7	NA	NA	CASRPDGISYEQYF	TGTGCCAGCAGACCCGACGGGATCTCCTACGAGCAGTACTTC
TRBV19	TRBJ2-3	TRBD2	NA	CASSMGLAGGRTDTQYF	TGTGCCAGTTCCATGGGCCTAGCGGGAGGACGCACAGATACGCAGTATTTT
TRBV19	TRBJ1-2	NA	NA	CASSIGVQEEHTF	TGTGCCAGTAGTATCGGAGTACAGGAAGAACACACCTTC
TRBV7-9	TRBJ2-3	TRBD1	NA	CASSKGQGKDTQYF	TGTGCCAGCAGCAAGGGACAGGGGAAAGATACGCAGTATTTT
TRBV7-6	TRBJ2-2	NA	NA	CASSLVQGNTGELFF	TGTGCCAGCAGCTTAGTGCAGGGAAACACCGGGGAGCTGTTTTTT
TRBV11-2	TRBJ2-3	NA	NA	CASSLDQWGRGTDTQYF	TGTGCCAGCAGCTTAGATCAATGGGGGCGCGGCACAGATACGCAGTATTTT
TRBV5-4	TRBJ1-5	NA	NA	CASSLGAGLNQPQHF	TGTGCCAGCAGCTTGGGGGCAGGCCTCAATCAGCCCCAGCATTTT
TRBV6-5	TRBJ2-7	TRBD2	NA	CASSYSIGGSSYEQYF	TGTGCCAGCAGTTACTCGATCGGGGGGAGCTCCTACGAGCAGTACTTC
TRBV6-5	TRBJ1-2	NA	NA	CASRLMEASYGYTF	TGTGCCAGCAGGCTAATGGAGGCATCCTATGGCTACACCTTC
TRBV5-5	TRBJ2-1	TRBD2	few	CASSLASGGAYNEQFF	TGTGCCAGCAGCTTGGCTAGCGGGGGGGCCTACAATGAGCAGTTCTTC
TRBV9	TRBJ2-3	NA	NA	CASSKYADTQYF	TGTGCCAGCAGCAAATATGCAGATACGCAGTATTTT
TRBV29-1	TRBJ1-4	NA	NA	CSVRTVNEKLFF	TGCAGCGTCCGGACAGTTAATGAAAAACTGTTTTTT
TRBV3-1/TRBV3-2	TRBJ2-1	NA	NA	CASSQGPNEQFF	TGTGCCAGCAGCCAAGGGCCCAATGAGCAGTTCTTC
TRBV4-1	TRBJ1-1	NA	NA	CASSRGLMNTEAFF	TGCGCCAGCAGCCGGGGACTCATGAACACTGAAGCTTTCTTT
TRBV5-1	TRBJ2-3	NA	NA	CASRVDRPRDTQYF	TGCGCCAGCAGGGTGGACAGACCCAGAGATACGCAGTATTTT
TRBV2	TRBJ2-1	TRBD1	NA	CASRDRSYNEQFF	TGTGCCAGCAGGGACAGGTCCTACAATGAGCAGTTCTTC
TRBV11-3	TRBJ2-5	TRBD2	NA	CASSSGLAGDEETQYF	TGTGCCAGCAGCTCTGGACTAGCGGGAGATGAAGAGACCCAGTACTTC
TRBV28	TRBJ2-6	NA	NA	CASSSGDGANVLTF	TGTGCCAGCAGCTCAGGGGATGGGGCCAACGTCCTGACTTTC
TRBV10-3	TRBJ2-1	TRBD1	NA	CATGQGYNEQFF	TGTGCCACCGGACAGGGCTACAATGAGCAGTTCTTC
TRBV6-6	TRBJ1-5	NA	NA	CASSYSLNQPQHF	TGTGCCAGCAGTTACTCCCTAAATCAGCCCCAGCATTTT
TRBV6-2/TRBV6-3	TRBJ2-7	TRBD2	NA	CASSSGGYEQYF	TGTGCCAGCAGTAGCGGGGGATACGAGCAGTACTTC
TRBV19	TRBJ1-5	TRBD1	NA	CASTTTGKRNQPQHF	TGTGCCAGTACTACGACAGGGAAGAGGAATCAGCCCCAGCATTTT
TRBV28	TRBJ1-2	TRBD1	NA	CASSPGQGPYGYTF	TGTGCCAGCAGTCCTGGACAGGGCCCCTATGGCTACACCTTC
TRBV3-1/TRBV3-2	TRBJ2-1	TRBD2	once	CASKGAGAHYNEQFF	TGTGCCAGCAAGGGAGCGGGGGCCCACTACAATGAGCAGTTCTTC